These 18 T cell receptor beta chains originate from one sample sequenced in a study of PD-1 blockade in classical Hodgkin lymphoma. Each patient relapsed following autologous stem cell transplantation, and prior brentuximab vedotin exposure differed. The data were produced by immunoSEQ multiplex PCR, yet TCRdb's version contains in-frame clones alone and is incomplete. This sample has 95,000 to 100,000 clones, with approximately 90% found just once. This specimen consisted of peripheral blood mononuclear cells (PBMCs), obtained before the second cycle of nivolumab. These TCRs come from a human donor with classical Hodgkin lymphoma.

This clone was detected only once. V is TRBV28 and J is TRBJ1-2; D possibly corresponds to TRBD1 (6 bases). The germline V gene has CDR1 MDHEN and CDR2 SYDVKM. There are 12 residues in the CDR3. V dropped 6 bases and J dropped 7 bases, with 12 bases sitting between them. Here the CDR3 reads CASSTGIPGYTF. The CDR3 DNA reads TGTGCCAGCAGCACAGGGATTCCTGGCTACACCTTC.

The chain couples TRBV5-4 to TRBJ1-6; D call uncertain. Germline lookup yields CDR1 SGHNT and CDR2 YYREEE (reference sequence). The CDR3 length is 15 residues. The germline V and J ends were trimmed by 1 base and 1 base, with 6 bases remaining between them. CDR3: CASSLLGSYNSPLHF. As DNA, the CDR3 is TGTGCCAGCAGCTTGCTGGGGTCCTATAATTCACCCCTCCACTTT.

CDR3: CASSLRPAGSTEAFF. The CDR3 DNA follows: TGTGCCAGCAGCTTGAGGCCAGCAGGGAGCACTGAAGCTTTCTTT. V gene TRBV5-6 combines with J gene TRBJ1-1; maybe TRBD1 (5 bases). V shed 1 base and J shed 4 bases, with 14 bases lying between them. The CDR3 loop spans 15 amino acids. CDR1 is SGHDT, CDR2 YYEEEE, per germline.

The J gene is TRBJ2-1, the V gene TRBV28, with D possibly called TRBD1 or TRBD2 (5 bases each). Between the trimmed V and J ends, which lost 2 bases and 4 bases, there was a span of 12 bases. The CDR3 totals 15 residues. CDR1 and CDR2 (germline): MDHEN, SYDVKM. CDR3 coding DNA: TGTGCCAGCAGTTTACGAGGGGCAGAGTACAATGAGCAGTTCTTC. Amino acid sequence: CASSLRGAEYNEQFF.

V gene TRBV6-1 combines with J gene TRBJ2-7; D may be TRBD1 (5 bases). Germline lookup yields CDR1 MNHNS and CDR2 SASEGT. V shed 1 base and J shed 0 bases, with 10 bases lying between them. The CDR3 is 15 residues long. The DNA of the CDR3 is TGTGCCAGCAGTGAAGACAGGCTGAACTCCTACGAGCAGTACTTC. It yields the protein CASSEDRLNSYEQYF.

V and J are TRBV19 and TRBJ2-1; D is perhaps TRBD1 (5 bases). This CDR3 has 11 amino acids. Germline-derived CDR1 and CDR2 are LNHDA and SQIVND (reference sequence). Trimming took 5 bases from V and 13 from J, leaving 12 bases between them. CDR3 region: CASSLTGDQFF. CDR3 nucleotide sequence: TGTGCCAGTAGTCTTACAGGAGATCAGTTCTTC.

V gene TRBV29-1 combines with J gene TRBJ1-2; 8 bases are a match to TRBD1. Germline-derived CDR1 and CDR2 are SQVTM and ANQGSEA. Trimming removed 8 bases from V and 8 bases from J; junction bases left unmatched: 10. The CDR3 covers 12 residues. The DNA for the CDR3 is TGCAGCACCTTGACAGGGGAGGACGGCTACACCTTC. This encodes CSTLTGEDGYTF. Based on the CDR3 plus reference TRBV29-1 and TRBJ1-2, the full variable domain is SAVISQKPSRDICQRGTSLTIQCQVDSQVTMMFWYRQQPGQSLTLIATANQGSEATYESGFVIDKFPISRPNLTFSTLTVSNMSPEDSSIYLCSTLTGEDGYTFGSGTRLTVV.

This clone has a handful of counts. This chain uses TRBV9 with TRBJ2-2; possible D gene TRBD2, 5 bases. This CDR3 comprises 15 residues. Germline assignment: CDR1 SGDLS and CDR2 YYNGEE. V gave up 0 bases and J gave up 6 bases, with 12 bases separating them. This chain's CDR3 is CASSVATGSAGELFF. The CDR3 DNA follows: TGTGCCAGCAGCGTAGCTACGGGAAGCGCCGGGGAGCTGTTTTTT.

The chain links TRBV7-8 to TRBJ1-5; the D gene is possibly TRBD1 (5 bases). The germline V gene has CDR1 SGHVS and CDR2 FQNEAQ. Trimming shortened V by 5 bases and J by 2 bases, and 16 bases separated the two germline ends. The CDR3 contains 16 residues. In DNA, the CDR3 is TGTGCCAGCAGCGCGCGGGGTCGGGGGGGCAATCAGCCCCAGCATTTT. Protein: CASSARGRGGNQPQHF.

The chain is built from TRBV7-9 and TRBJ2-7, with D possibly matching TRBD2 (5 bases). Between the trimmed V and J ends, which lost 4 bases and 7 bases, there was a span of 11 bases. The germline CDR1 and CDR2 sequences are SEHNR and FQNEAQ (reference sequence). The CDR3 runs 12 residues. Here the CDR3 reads CASSSPSGEQYF. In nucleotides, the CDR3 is TGTGCCAGCAGCTCACCATCGGGGGAGCAGTACTTC.

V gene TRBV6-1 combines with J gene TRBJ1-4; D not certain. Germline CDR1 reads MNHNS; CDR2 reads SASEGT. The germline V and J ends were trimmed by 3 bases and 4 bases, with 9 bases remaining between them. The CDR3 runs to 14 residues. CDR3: CASSEASGNEKLFF. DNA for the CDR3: TGTGCCAGCAGTGAGGCCTCTGGTAATGAAAAACTGTTTTTT.

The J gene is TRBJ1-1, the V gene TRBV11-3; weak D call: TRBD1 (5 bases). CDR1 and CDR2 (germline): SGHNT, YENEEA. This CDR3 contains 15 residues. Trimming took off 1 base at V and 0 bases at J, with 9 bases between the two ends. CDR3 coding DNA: TGTGCCAGCAGCTTAGTTGGAGGGGTGAACACTGAAGCTTTCTTT. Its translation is CASSLVGGVNTEAFF. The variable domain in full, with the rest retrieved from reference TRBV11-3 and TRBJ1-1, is EAGVVQSPRYKIIEKKQPVAFWCNPISGHNTLYWYLQNLGQGPELLIRYENEEAVDDSQLPKDRFSAERLKGVDSTLKIQPAELGDSAVYLCASSLVGGVNTEAFFGQGTRLTVV.

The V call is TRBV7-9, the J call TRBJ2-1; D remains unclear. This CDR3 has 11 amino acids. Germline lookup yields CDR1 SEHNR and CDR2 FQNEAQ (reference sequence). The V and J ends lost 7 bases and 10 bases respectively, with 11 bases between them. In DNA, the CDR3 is TGTGCCAGCACTGCTGGCAGGGAGCAGTTCTTC. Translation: CASTAGREQFF.

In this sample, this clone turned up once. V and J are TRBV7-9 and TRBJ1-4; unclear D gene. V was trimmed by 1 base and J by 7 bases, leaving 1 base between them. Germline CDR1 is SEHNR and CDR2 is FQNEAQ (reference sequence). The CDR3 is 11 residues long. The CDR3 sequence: CASSLVEKLFF. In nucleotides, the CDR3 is TGTGCCAGCAGCTTAGTTGAAAAACTGTTTTTT.

The CDR3 loop is CASSLEGQGSSPLHF. The DNA for the CDR3 is TGTGCCAGCAGCTTAGAGGGTCAGGGAAGTTCACCCCTCCACTTT. The rearrangement uses TRBV7-2 and TRBJ1-6, with D perhaps matching TRBD1 (5 bases). Between the trimmed V and J ends, which lost 1 base and 9 bases, there was a span of 13 bases. The germline CDR1 and CDR2 sequences are SGHTA and FQGNSA. CDR3 length equals 15 residues.

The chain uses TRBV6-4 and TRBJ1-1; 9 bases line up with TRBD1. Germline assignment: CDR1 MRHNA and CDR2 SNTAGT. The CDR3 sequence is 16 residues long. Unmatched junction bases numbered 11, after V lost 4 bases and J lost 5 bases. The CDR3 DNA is TGTGCCAGCAGTGTGACACCGGGACAGGGACGGACTGAAGCTTTCTTT. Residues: CASSVTPGQGRTEAFF.

In DNA form, the CDR3 reads TGTGCCAGCAGCTTATGGTTAGCGGTCCTCCAAGAGACCCAGTACTTC. This gives the protein CASSLWLAVLQETQYF. The V gene is TRBV7-2, the J gene TRBJ2-5; maybe TRBD2 (6 bases). This CDR3 has 16 amino acids. Germline V CDR1 and CDR2: SGHTA, FQGNSA. The germline V and J ends were trimmed by 2 bases and 1 base, with 14 bases remaining between them.

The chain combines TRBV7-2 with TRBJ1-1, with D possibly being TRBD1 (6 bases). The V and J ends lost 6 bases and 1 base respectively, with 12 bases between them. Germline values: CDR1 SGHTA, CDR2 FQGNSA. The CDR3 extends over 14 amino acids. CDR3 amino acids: CASRLRTENTEAFF. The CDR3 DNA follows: TGTGCCAGCAGACTCCGGACAGAGAACACTGAAGCTTTCTTT.